The sequence of this T cell receptor (beta chain) was determined in a study of monozygotic twins with inflammatory bowel disease. During cDNA synthesis, UMIs that each contained a 6-nucleotide sample barcode were added by means of template switching. TCRdb re-called the 5' RACE reads and gives one entry per CDR3 protein, without DNA. The table counts about 160,000 distinct CDR3 sequences; 2.4% lies in the top ten. Findings of the study overall: IBD patients displayed reduced TCRbeta diversity (inverse Simpson) when set against healthy co-twins. Repertoire similarity was not found to differ between concordant and discordant twins, possibly from limited power. Lower sharing of clonotypes with other individuals was seen in IBD patients than in healthy twins. This was most marked in patients showing signs of disease activity.

The germline V gene encodes CDR1 DFQATT and CDR2 SNEGSKA (reference sequence). The CDR3 sequence is 15 residues long. About this clonotype itself: Its cognate antigen is unknown.

The chain recombines TRBV20-1 with TRBJ2-1; TCRdb's D call, TRBD1, is unchecked because there is no DNA. The material sequenced was blood. This TCR was recovered from a human donor with ulcerative colitis or Crohn's disease, or a healthy co-twin of an affected twin (not recorded which). This chain's CDR3 is CSARRGLSSYNEQFF.